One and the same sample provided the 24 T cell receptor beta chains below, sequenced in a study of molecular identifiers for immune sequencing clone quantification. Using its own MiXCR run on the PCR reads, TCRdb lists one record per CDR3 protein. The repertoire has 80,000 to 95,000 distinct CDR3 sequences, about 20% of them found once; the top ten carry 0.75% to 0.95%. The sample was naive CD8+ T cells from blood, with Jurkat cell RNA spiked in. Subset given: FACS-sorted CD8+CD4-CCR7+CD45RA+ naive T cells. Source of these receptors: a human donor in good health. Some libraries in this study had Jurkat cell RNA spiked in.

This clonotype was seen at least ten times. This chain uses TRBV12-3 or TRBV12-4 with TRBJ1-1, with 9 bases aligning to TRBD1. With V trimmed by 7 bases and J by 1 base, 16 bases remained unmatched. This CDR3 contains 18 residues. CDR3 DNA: TGTGCCAGCACCACAGGTGTCGGGACAGGGTCAGGGAACACTGAAGCTTTCTTT. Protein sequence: CASTTGVGTGSGNTEAFF.

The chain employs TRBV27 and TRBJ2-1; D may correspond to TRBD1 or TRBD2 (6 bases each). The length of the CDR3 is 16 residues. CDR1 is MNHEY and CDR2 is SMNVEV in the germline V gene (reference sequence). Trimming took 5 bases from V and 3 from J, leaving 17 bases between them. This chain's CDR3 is CASSHRVPSVYNEQFF. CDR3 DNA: TGTGCCAGCAGTCACAGGGTGCCTAGCGTCTACAATGAGCAGTTCTTC.

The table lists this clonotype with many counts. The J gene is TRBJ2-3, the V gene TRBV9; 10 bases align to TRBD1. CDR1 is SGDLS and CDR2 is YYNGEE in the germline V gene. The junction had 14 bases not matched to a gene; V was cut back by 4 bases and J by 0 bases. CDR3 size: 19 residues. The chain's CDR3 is CASSPLPGQGTSSTDTQYF. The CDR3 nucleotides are TGTGCCAGCAGCCCTCTCCCGGGACAGGGGACTTCTAGCACAGATACGCAGTATTTT.

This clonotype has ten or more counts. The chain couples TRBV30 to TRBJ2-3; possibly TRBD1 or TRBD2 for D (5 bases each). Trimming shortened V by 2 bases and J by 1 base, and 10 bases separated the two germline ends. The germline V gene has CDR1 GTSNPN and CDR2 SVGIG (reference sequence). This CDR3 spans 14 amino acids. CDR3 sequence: CAWSWGKGTDTQYF. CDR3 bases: TGTGCCTGGAGTTGGGGGAAGGGCACAGATACGCAGTATTTT.

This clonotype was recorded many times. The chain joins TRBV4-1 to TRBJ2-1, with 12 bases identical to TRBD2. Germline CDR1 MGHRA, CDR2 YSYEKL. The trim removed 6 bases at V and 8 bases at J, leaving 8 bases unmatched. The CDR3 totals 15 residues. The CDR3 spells CASRPTSGSRDEQFF. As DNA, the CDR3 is TGCGCCAGCAGACCGACTAGCGGGAGTCGGGATGAGCAGTTCTTC.

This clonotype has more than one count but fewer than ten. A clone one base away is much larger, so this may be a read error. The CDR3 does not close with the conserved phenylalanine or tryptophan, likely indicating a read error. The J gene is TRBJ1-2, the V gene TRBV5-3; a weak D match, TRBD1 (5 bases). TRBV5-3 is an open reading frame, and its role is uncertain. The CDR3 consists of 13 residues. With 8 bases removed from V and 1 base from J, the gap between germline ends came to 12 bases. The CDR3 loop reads CASRFDSNYGYTL. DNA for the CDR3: TGTGCCAGCAGGTTTGACAGTAACTATGGCTACACCCTC.

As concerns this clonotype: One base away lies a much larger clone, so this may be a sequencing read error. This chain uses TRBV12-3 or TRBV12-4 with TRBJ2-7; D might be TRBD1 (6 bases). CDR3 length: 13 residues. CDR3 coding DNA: TGTGCCAGCGGTTTCACTTTAGGGGGCGAGCAGTACTTC. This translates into CASGFTLGGEQYF.

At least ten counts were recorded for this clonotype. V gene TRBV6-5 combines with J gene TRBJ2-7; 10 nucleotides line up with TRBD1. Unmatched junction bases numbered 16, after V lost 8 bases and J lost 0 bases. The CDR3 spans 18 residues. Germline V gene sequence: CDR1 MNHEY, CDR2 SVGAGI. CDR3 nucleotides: TGTGCCAGCGTTTCCGCCCCCGGACAGGGGGACAGCTCCTACGAGCAGTACTTC. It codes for CASVSAPGQGDSSYEQYF.

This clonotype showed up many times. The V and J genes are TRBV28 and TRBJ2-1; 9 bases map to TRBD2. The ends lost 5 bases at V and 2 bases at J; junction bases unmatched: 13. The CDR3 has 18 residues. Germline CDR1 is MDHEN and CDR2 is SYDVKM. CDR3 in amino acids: CASSPRAGGDAPYNEQFF. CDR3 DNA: TGTGCCAGCAGTCCCCGAGCGGGGGGCGATGCTCCCTACAATGAGCAGTTCTTC.

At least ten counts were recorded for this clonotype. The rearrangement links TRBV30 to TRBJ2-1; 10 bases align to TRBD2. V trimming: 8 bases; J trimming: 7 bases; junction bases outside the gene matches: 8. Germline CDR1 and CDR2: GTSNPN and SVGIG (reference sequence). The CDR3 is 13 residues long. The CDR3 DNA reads TGTGCCGGCCAGCGGGAGGGCGGTAATGAGCAGTTCTTC. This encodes CAGQREGGNEQFF.

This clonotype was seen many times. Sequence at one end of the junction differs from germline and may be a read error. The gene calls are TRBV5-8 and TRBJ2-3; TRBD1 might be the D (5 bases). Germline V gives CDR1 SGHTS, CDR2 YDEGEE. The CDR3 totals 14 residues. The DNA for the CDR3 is TGTGCAAGCAAGGGGCAGGTTACGACAGATACGCAGTATTTT. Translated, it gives CASKGQVTTDTQYF.

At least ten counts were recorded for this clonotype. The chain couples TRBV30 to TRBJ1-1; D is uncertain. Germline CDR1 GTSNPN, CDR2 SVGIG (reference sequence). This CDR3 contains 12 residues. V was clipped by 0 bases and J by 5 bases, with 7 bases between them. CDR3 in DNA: TGTGCCTGGAGTGTACTGGGGACTGAAGCTTTCTTT. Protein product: CAWSVLGTEAFF.

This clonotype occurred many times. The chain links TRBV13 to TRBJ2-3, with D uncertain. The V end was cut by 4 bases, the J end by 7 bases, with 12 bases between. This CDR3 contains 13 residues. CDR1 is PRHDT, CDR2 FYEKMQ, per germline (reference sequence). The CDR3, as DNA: TGTGCCAGCAGCTCACATAACATGCATACGCAGTATTTT. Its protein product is CASSSHNMHTQYF.

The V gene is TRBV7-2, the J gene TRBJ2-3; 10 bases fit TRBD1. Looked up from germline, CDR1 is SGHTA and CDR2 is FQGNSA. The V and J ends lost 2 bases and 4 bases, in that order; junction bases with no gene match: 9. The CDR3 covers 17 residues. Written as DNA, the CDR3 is TGTGCCAGCAGCTTACCTTTAGGACAGGGGGTAGCAGATACGCAGTATTTT. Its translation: CASSLPLGQGVADTQYF.

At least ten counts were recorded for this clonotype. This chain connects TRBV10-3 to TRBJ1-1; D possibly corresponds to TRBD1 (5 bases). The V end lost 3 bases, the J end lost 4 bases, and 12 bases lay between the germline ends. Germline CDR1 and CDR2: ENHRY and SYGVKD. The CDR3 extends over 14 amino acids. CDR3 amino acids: CAISDETVGTEAFF. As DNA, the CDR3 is TGTGCCATCAGTGACGAGACAGTCGGCACTGAAGCTTTCTTT.

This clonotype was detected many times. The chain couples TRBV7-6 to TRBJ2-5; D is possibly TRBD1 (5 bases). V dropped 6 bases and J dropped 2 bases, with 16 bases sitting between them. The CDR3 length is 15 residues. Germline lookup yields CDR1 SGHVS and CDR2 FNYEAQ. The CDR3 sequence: CASRQGVSTQETQYF. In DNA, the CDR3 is TGTGCCAGCAGGCAAGGGGTGTCAACTCAAGAGACCCAGTACTTC.

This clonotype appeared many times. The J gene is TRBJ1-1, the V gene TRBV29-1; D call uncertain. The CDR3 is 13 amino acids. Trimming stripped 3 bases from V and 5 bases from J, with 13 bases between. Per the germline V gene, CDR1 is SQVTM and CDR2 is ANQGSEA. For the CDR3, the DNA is TGCAGCGTTGACGGGCTATTGGGGACTGAAGCTTTCTTT. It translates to CSVDGLLGTEAFF.

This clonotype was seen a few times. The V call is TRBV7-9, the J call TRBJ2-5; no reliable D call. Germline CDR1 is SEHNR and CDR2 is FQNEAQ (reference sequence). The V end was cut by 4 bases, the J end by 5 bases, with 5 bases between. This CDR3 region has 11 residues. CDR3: CASSSRETQYF. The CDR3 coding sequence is TGTGCCAGCAGCTCTAGGGAGACCCAGTACTTC.

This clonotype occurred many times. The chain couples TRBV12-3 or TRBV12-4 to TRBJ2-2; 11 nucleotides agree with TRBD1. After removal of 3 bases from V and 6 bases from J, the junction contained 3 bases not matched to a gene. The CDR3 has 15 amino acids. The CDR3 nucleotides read TGTGCCAGCAGTTTCCGGACAGGGGGCGCCGGGGAGCTGTTTTTT. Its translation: CASSFRTGGAGELFF.

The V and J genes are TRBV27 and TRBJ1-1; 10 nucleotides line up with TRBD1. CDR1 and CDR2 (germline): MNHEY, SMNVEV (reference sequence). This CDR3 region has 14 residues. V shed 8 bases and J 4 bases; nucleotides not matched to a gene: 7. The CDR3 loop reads CASGQGQGGTEAFF. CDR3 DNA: TGTGCCAGCGGTCAAGGACAGGGGGGCACTGAAGCTTTCTTT.

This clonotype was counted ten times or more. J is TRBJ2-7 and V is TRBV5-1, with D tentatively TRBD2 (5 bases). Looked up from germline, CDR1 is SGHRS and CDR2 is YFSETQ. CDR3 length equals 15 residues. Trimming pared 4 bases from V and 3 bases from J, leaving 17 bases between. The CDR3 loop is CASSPVGVPYYEQYF. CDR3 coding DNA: TGCGCCAGCAGCCCTGTCGGGGTCCCCTACTACGAGCAGTACTTC.

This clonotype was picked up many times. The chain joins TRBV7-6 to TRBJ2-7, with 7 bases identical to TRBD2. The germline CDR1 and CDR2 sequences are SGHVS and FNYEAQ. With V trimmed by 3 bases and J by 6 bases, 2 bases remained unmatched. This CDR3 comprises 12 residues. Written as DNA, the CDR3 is TGTGCCAGCAGCTTTTTAGCGGGCGAGCAGTACTTC. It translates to CASSFLAGEQYF.

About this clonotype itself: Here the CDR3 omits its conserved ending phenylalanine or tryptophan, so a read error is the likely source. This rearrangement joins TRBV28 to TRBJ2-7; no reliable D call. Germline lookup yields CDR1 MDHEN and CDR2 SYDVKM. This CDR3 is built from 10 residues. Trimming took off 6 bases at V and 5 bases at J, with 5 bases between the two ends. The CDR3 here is CASSLNEQYS. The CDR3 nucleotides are TGTGCCAGCAGCCTCAACGAGCAGTACTCC.

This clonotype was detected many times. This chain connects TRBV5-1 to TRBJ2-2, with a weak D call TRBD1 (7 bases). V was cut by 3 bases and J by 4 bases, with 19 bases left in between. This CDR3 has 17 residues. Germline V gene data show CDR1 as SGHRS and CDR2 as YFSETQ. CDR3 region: CASSWGQREAVTGELFF. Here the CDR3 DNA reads TGCGCCAGCAGCTGGGGACAGAGGGAGGCGGTCACCGGGGAGCTGTTTTTT.